These 23 T cell receptor beta chains originate from one sample sequenced in a study of T cell responses to AZD1222 COVID-19 vaccine. The data were produced by immunoSEQ multiplex PCR, yet TCRdb's version contains in-frame clones alone and is incomplete. The data show around 190,000 clones, almost 95% seen once. The sequences come from peripheral blood, collected on day 0 of AZD1222 vaccination. The receptors were gathered from an adult in good health.

This chain links TRBV27 with TRBJ2-1; 9 bases match TRBD2. After removal of 6 bases from V and 3 bases from J, the junction contained 9 bases not matched to a gene. The germline CDR1 and CDR2 sequences are MNHEY and SMNVEV (reference sequence). The CDR3 totals 16 residues. CDR3: CASRLLGSGGYNEQFF. The CDR3 DNA sequence: TGTGCCAGCAGGCTCTTGGGTAGCGGGGGCTACAATGAGCAGTTCTTC.

This clone was detected a few times. The rearrangement joins TRBV9 to TRBJ1-1, with D possibly being TRBD1 (5 bases). This CDR3 has 15 residues. CDR1 SGDLS and CDR2 YYNGEE come from the germline V gene. Trimming stripped 1 base from V and 5 bases from J, with 15 bases between. CDR3 nucleotides: TGTGCCAGCAGCGTACGAGTGGGGGTGGGAACTGAAGCTTTCTTT. This translates into CASSVRVGVGTEAFF.

This clone appeared a single time. The chain couples TRBV28 to TRBJ1-2; D is unresolved. The germline V gene encodes CDR1 MDHEN and CDR2 SYDVKM. This CDR3 is built from 11 residues. Trimming removed 10 bases at V and 2 bases at J, with 8 bases between. The CDR3: CAISRNYGYTF. CDR3 nucleotides: TGTGCCATCTCGCGGAACTATGGCTACACCTTC.

CDR3 nucleotide sequence: TGTGCCAGTAGTATCGGGGATACCTACGAGCAGTACTTC. Translated: CASSIGDTYEQYF. J is TRBJ2-7 and V is TRBV19, with D maybe TRBD2 (5 bases). CDR3 size: 13 residues. Looked up from germline, CDR1 is LNHDA and CDR2 is SQIVND (reference sequence). The V end lost 3 bases, the J end lost 2 bases, and 8 bases lay between the germline ends.

The chain recombines TRBV24-1 with TRBJ1-2; TRBD1 matches 9 bases. This CDR3 has 17 residues. The V segment lost 3 bases and the J segment 7 bases; nucleotides outside the gene matches: 14. CDR1 and CDR2 from the germline V gene are KGHDR and SFDVKD. The DNA for the CDR3 is TGTGCCACCAGTGATATTACAGGGGGCGCGTTGGATGGTGGCTACACCTTC. It specifies CATSDITGGALDGGYTF.

CDR3 loop: CASSDRVGAGGYTF. CDR3 sequence (DNA): TGTGCCAGCAGCGATCGAGTAGGGGCTGGGGGCTACACCTTC. The chain carries TRBV7-2 and TRBJ1-2, with D perhaps TRBD1 (5 bases). Trimming removed 5 bases at V and 8 bases at J, with 18 bases between. Germline CDR1 reads SGHTA; CDR2 reads FQGNSA. The CDR3 is 14 amino acids.

This chain joins TRBV18 and TRBJ1-2; D might be TRBD1 (6 bases). Looked up from germline, CDR1 is KGHSH and CDR2 is LQKENI. Trimming pared 6 bases from V and 8 bases from J, leaving 25 bases between. This CDR3 is 16 amino acids long. CDR3 nucleotide sequence: TGTGCCAGCTCTAATTCCGCGGAACCGGGACATAGCGGCTACACCTTC. Translation: CASSNSAEPGHSGYTF.

The chain carries TRBV4-2 and TRBJ1-1; D perhaps matches TRBD1 (5 bases). This CDR3 has 15 amino acids. Germline CDR1 LGHNA, CDR2 YNFKEQ. Trimming shortened V by 4 bases and J by 7 bases, and 19 bases separated the two germline ends. In nucleotides, the CDR3 is TGTGCCAGCAGCCGCCCGGGGGGAGGGAAACATGAAGCTTTCTTT. The encoded protein is CASSRPGGGKHEAFF.

The gene calls are TRBV11-2 and TRBJ2-3; D possibly matches TRBD1 or TRBD2 (5 bases each). The CDR3 is 12 amino acids. V was trimmed by 4 bases and J by 9 bases, leaving 11 bases between them. Germline assignment: CDR1 SGHAT and CDR2 FQNNGV. The CDR3 spells CASSSWGLTQYF. DNA for the CDR3: TGTGCCAGCAGCTCATGGGGGTTAACGCAGTATTTT.

This chain uses TRBV7-2 with TRBJ1-1, with D tentatively TRBD1 (5 bases). Per the germline V gene, CDR1 is SGHTA and CDR2 is FQGNSA. Between the trimmed V and J ends, which lost 5 bases and 6 bases, there was a span of 22 bases. The CDR3 is made up of 16 amino acids. The CDR3 spells CASSRPGTTGKPEAFF. DNA of the CDR3: TGTGCCAGCAGCCGCCCCGGGACGACTGGGAAACCTGAAGCTTTCTTT.

This clone has just a few counts. The chain couples TRBV6-5 to TRBJ1-1; no reliable D call. This CDR3 has 15 amino acids. Trimming shortened V by 6 bases and J by 1 base, and 15 bases separated the two germline ends. CDR1 and CDR2 from the germline V gene are MNHEY and SVGAGI. CDR3 bases: TGTGCCAGCAGACCCGGCGGGCGGTCGAACACTGAAGCTTTCTTT. The encoded protein is CASRPGGRSNTEAFF.

The chain carries TRBV13 and TRBJ1-2, with unresolved D. Germline V lookup: CDR1 PRHDT, CDR2 FYEKMQ (reference sequence). V was trimmed by 5 bases and J by 2 bases, leaving 12 bases between them. The CDR3 is made up of 14 amino acids. CDR3 region: CASSGRTKNYGYTF. The CDR3, as DNA: TGTGCCAGCAGCGGACGGACGAAGAACTATGGCTACACCTTC.

The V gene is TRBV28, the J gene TRBJ1-3, with D maybe TRBD1 (6 bases). Deletions cut 6 bases from V and 5 bases from J, with 11 bases between. CDR1 and CDR2 from the germline V gene are MDHEN and SYDVKM. The CDR3 sequence is 13 residues long. The CDR3 is CASRGGLRNTIYF. CDR3 nucleotides: TGTGCCAGCAGGGGGGGCTTGAGAAACACCATATATTTT.

J is TRBJ1-2 and V is TRBV28, with unresolved D. CDR1 is MDHEN and CDR2 is SYDVKM in the germline V gene. This CDR3 spans 13 amino acids. V was clipped by 7 bases and J by 4 bases, with 13 bases between them. The CDR3 DNA reads as TGTGCCAGCACCTCTAACCCGGCCTATGGCTACACCTTC. This gives the protein CASTSNPAYGYTF.

The chain combines TRBV7-9 with TRBJ2-5; 7 nucleotides align to TRBD1. The CDR3 totals 15 residues. The germline gives CDR1 SEHNR, CDR2 FQNEAQ (reference sequence). V gave up 5 bases and J gave up 1 base; unmatched junction bases: 7. The CDR3: CASSGHDRAQETQYF. The DNA of the CDR3 is TGTGCCAGCAGCGGACACGACAGGGCCCAAGAGACCCAGTACTTC.

The genes are TRBV5-4 and TRBJ2-2; TRBD2 matches at 8 bases. CDR3 size: 17 residues. V lost 4 bases and J lost 5; bases outside the gene matches: 13. CDR1 is SGHNT and CDR2 is YYREEE in the germline V gene (reference sequence). CDR3 protein: CASSQPSGGRETGELFF. CDR3 nucleotides: TGTGCCAGCAGCCAACCGAGCGGGGGCAGGGAGACCGGGGAGCTGTTTTTT.

The chain uses TRBV11-3 and TRBJ2-1; 8 bases are a match to TRBD2. The CDR3 has 14 amino acids. The germline V gene encodes CDR1 SGHNT and CDR2 YENEEA. Trimming took 4 bases from V and 10 from J; bases not matched to a gene: 9. DNA for the CDR3: TGTGCCAGCAGCTCCCAGCGGGGGAGGCGAGAGCAGTTCTTC. Translated, it gives CASSSQRGRREQFF.

The rearrangement uses TRBV6-5 and TRBJ1-2; D is uncertain. Trimming took 0 bases from V and 0 from J, leaving 11 bases between them. The CDR3 covers 16 residues. Germline-derived CDR1 and CDR2 are MNHEY and SVGAGI. Here the CDR3 DNA reads TGTGCCAGCAGTTACTCGACGCGCCCCACTAACTATGGCTACACCTTC. Protein sequence: CASSYSTRPTNYGYTF.

The chain recombines TRBV5-1 with TRBJ2-3, with 15 bases fitting TRBD2. Germline V lookup: CDR1 SGHRS, CDR2 YFSETQ. The CDR3 sequence is 15 residues long. With 4 bases clipped from V and 5 bases from J, the junction kept 2 bases outside the gene matches. CDR3 residues: CASSVGLAGGDTQYF. The CDR3 DNA follows: TGCGCCAGCAGCGTGGGACTAGCGGGGGGAGATACGCAGTATTTT.

A single count supports this clone. This chain connects TRBV28 to TRBJ1-2; D not resolved. The CDR3 is 10 amino acids. Germline V lookup: CDR1 MDHEN, CDR2 SYDVKM. Trimming left V 4 bases short and J 8 bases short, with 5 bases between. CDR3 region: CASSSGGYTF. CDR3 DNA sequence: TGTGCCAGCAGTTCAGGCGGCTACACCTTC.

This clone was counted a single time. J is TRBJ1-1 and V is TRBV9; D might be TRBD1 (6 bases). Germline values: CDR1 SGDLS, CDR2 YYNGEE. The CDR3 covers 15 residues. Trimming removed 2 bases from V and 3 bases from J, with 14 bases in between. The CDR3: CASSVSGAGYTEAFF. The DNA for the CDR3 is TGTGCCAGCAGCGTCTCAGGGGCCGGGTACACTGAAGCTTTCTTT.

The rearrangement joins TRBV5-8 to TRBJ1-5; D perhaps matches TRBD1 (5 bases). The CDR3 runs to 15 residues. CDR1 SGHTS and CDR2 YDEGEE come from the germline V gene. V gave up 2 bases and J gave up 6 bases, with 15 bases separating them. The CDR3: CASSLGVGGAQPQHF. The DNA for the CDR3 is TGTGCCAGCAGCTTAGGGGTGGGGGGAGCTCAGCCCCAGCATTTT.

The genes are TRBV24-1 and TRBJ1-1, with no clear D. Germline V lookup: CDR1 KGHDR, CDR2 SFDVKD. The CDR3 sequence is 13 residues long. Trimming removed 1 base from V and 3 bases from J, with 5 bases in between. The CDR3 loop reads CATSDFMDTEAFF. Written as DNA, the CDR3 is TGTGCCACCAGTGATTTTATGGACACTGAAGCTTTCTTT.